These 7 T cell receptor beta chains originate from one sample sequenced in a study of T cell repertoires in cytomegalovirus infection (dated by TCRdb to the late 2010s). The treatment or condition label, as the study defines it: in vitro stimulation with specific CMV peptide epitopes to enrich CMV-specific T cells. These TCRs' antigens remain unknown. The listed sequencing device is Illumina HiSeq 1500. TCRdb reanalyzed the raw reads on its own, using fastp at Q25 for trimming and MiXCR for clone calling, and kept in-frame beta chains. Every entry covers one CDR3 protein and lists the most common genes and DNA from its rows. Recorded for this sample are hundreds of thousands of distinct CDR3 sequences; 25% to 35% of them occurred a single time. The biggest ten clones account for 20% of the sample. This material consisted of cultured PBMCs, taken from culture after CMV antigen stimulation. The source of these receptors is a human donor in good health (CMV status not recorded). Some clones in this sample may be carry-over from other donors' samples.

This chain's CDR3 is CSALEGTGAYEQYF. The CDR3 DNA follows: TGCAGTGCTCTTGAGGGGACAGGGGCCTACGAGCAGTACTTC. The gene calls are TRBV20-1 and TRBJ2-7; 10 nucleotides agree with TRBD1. This CDR3 contains 14 residues. V lost 5 bases to trimming and J lost 2 bases; unmatched junction nucleotides: 6. From germline, CDR1 is DFQATT and CDR2 SNEGSKA (reference sequence).

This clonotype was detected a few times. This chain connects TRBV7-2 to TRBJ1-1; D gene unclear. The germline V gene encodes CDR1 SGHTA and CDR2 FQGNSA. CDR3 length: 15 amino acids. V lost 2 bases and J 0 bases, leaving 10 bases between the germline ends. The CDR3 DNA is TGTGCCAGCAGCTTATTCAGGACGGTGAACACTGAAGCTTTCTTT. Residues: CASSLFRTVNTEAFF. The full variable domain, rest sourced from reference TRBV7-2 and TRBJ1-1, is GAGVSQSPSNKVTEKGKDVELRCDPISGHTALYWYRQSLGQGLEFLIYFQGNSAPDKSGLPSDRFSAERTGGSVSTLTIQRTQQEDSAVYLCASSLFRTVNTEAFFGQGTRLTVV.

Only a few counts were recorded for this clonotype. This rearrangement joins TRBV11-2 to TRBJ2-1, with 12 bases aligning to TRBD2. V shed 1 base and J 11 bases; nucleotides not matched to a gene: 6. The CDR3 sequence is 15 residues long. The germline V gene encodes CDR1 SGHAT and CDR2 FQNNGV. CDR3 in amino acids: CASSLGLAGGSQQFF. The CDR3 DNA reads TGTGCCAGCAGCTTAGGGCTAGCGGGAGGGTCTCAGCAGTTCTTC.

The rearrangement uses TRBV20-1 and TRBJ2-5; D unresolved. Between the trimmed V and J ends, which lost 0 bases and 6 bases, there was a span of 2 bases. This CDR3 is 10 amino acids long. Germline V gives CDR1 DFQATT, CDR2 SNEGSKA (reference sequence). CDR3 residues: CSAREKTQYF. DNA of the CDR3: TGCAGTGCTAGAGAGAAGACCCAGTACTTC.

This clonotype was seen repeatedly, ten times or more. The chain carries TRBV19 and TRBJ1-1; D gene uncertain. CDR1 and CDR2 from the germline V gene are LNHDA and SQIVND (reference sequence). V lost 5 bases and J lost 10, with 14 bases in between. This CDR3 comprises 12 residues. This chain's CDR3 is CASSPRTSVAFF. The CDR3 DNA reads TGTGCCAGTAGTCCCAGGACTTCGGTAGCTTTCTTT.

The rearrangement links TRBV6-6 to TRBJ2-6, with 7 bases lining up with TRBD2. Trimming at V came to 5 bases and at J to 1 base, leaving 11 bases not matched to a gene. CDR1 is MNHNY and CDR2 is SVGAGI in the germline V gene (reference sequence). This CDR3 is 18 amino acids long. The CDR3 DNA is TGTGCCAGCAGTCTGAGTGGGGAGGGACGTTCTGGGGCCAACGTCCTGACTTTC. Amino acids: CASSLSGEGRSGANVLTF.

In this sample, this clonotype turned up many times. CDR3 sequence reads: CASRPITSDSSYEQYF. CDR3 bases: TGTGCCAGCAGACCAATCACTAGCGACAGCTCCTACGAGCAGTACTTC. This chain links TRBV6-1 with TRBJ2-7, with TRBD2 matching over 7 bases. The CDR3 has 16 residues. Germline CDR1 and CDR2: MNHNS and SASEGT. With V trimmed by 6 bases and J by 0 bases, 11 bases remained unmatched.